Below, 10 T cell receptor beta chains from the same sample are listed, as sequenced in a study of shared clonotypes between healthy human individuals. The method was immunoSEQ multiplex PCR; TCRdb's version includes in-frame clones alone and lacks a portion of them. The sample consists of roughly 2,300,000 clones, roughly 92% of them appearing once. Sequences were obtained from naive CD4+ T cells from PBMCs. The sample's subset: CD45RA+ positively selected. These receptors all come from a man between 18 and 29 years old in good health. Some clones in this sample may be carry-over from other donors' samples.

This chain connects TRBV28 to TRBJ2-5, with 10 bases aligning to TRBD2. TRBJ2-7 explains the end of the DNA better; the J call may be wrong. Germline loops: CDR1 MDHEN, CDR2 SYDVKM. The CDR3 is 16 residues long. The CDR3 coding sequence is TGTGCCAGCAGTCACGCCGGGACTAGCGATCCCTACGAGCAGTACTTC. Amino acids: CASSHAGTSDPYEQYF.

The V and J genes are TRBV28 and TRBJ2-3; 7 bases are a match to TRBD2. The CDR3 has 12 residues. V dropped 5 bases and J dropped 7; count of bases not matched to a gene: 3. In germline, CDR1 is MDHEN, CDR2 SYDVKM. CDR3 sequence: CASSPSGNTQYF. Here the CDR3 DNA reads TGTGCCAGCAGTCCTAGCGGAAATACGCAGTATTTT.

The chain joins TRBV28 to TRBJ2-7, with no clear D. The CDR3 loop spans 16 amino acids. V dropped 5 bases and J dropped 0 bases, with 17 bases sitting between them. CDR1 is MDHEN, CDR2 SYDVKM, per germline. The CDR3 region is CASSESGRSSSYEQYF. In nucleotides, the CDR3 is TGTGCCAGCAGTGAGAGTGGGCGGTCGAGCTCCTACGAGCAGTACTTC. The full variable domain, its missing parts supplied by reference TRBV28 and TRBJ2-7, is DVKVTQSSRYLVKRTGEKVFLECVQDMDHENMFWYRQDPGLGLRLIYFSYDVKMKEKGDIPEGYSVSREKKERFSLILESASTNQTSMYLCASSESGRSSSYEQYFGPGTRLTVT.

This sequence joins TRBV23-1 and TRBJ2-3; D is uncertain. TRBV23-1 is an open reading frame whose function is uncertain. The CDR3 spans 14 residues. Trimming removed 8 bases at V and 0 bases at J, with 12 bases between. This CDR3 reads CASPSASSTDTQYF. CDR3 in DNA: TGCGCCAGCCCCTCAGCGTCTAGCACAGATACGCAGTATTTT.

The chain carries TRBV20-1 and TRBJ2-1; D perhaps matches TRBD1 (5 bases). Germline V CDR1 and CDR2: DFQATT, SNEGSKA (reference sequence). The CDR3 is made up of 11 amino acids. V was trimmed by 6 bases and J by 12 bases, leaving 15 bases between them. The CDR3 DNA reads as TGCAGTGCCACAGGCCCCGGTTGGCAGTTCTTC. This sequence encodes CSATGPGWQFF.

V gene TRBV19 combines with J gene TRBJ2-7; D unclear. Trimming removed 9 bases from V and 0 bases from J, with 6 bases in between. CDR3 length: 11 amino acids. CDR1 LNHDA and CDR2 SQIVND come from the germline V gene (reference sequence). The CDR3 reads CASHSSYEQYF. Written as DNA, the CDR3 is TGTGCCAGCCATAGCTCCTACGAGCAGTACTTC.

The chain couples TRBV9 to TRBJ2-2, with D possibly TRBD1 on 6 matching bases. The CDR3 extends over 17 amino acids. Per germline, CDR1 SGDLS and CDR2 YYNGEE. Trimming cost V 3 bases and J 5 bases, with 20 bases left between them. CDR3 nucleotides: TGTGCCAGCAGCGCGGACAGCCCAGGAGTGTGGACCGGGGAGCTGTTTTTT. It codes for CASSADSPGVWTGELFF.

V is TRBV28 and J is TRBJ2-7, with TRBD2 identical over 7 bases. CDR1 and CDR2 from the germline V gene are MDHEN and SYDVKM. This CDR3 region has 15 residues. The ends lost 3 bases at V and 3 bases at J; junction bases unmatched: 8. The CDR3 spells CASSFLASGNYEQYF. Written as DNA, the CDR3 is TGTGCCAGCAGTTTTTTGGCTAGCGGAAACTACGAGCAGTACTTC.

This clone was counted once. The chain links TRBV11-2 to TRBJ2-7; D perhaps matches TRBD2 (6 bases). Germline V lookup: CDR1 SGHAT, CDR2 FQNNGV. Trimming stripped 1 base from V and 4 bases from J, with 11 bases between. This CDR3 contains 14 residues. Here the CDR3 reads CASSLVGLGYEQYF. CDR3 nucleotide sequence: TGTGCCAGCAGCTTAGTGGGACTTGGGTACGAGCAGTACTTC.

The chain couples TRBV28 to TRBJ2-1; D not certain. With 8 bases removed from V and 6 bases from J, the gap between germline ends came to 11 bases. Germline CDR1 MDHEN, CDR2 SYDVKM. There are 12 residues in the CDR3. The CDR3 loop is CASGRLGNEQFF. The CDR3 DNA is TGTGCCAGCGGCCGGTTAGGCAATGAGCAGTTCTTC.